This entry describes one T cell receptor beta chain. Its target is unknown. A clone one base away is much larger, so this may be a read error. Germline V gives CDR1 SGHVS, CDR2 FQNEAQ. There are 12 residues in the CDR3. The data were obtained in a study of T cell repertoires in cytomegalovirus infection. Study as a whole: Alongside well-studied HLA-B-restricted CMV epitopes, recently identified HLA-C-restricted CMV epitopes were also used.

TCRdb re-called the reads with MiXCR, one entry per CDR3 protein. The data show about 830,000 distinct CDR3 sequences, less than 35% seen once. The TCR originated in a human donor in good health (CMV status not recorded). Some clones in this sample may be carry-over from other donors' samples. This chain joins TRBV7-8 and TRBJ1-6; D possibly corresponds to TRBD1 (5 bases). This material consisted of cultured CD8+ T cells from PBMCs, taken from culture after CMV antigen stimulation. CDR3 DNA: TGTGCCAGCAGCCAATCTTACCGGGACGTGATCTTT. Its protein product is CASSQSYRDVIF. The complete variable domain, with remaining parts taken from reference TRBV7-8 and TRBJ1-6, reads GAGVSQSPRYKVAKRGQDVALRCDPISGHVSLFWYQQALGQGPEFLTYFQNEAQLDKSGLPSDRFFAERPEGSVSTLKIQRTQQEDSAVYLCASSQSYRDVIFGNGTRLTVT.